This TCR beta chain was profiled in a study of cytomegalovirus exposure and HLA in healthy donors. The donors gave bone marrow, and they were healthy. The PCR used 60 Vbeta and 13 Jbeta primers. Only in-frame clones appear in the TCRdb table, and some are missing; sequencing was by immunoSEQ multiplex PCR. The repertoire includes around 100,000 clones, about 78% of them detected once, and roughly 4.3% sits in the top ten. The CDR3 loop spans 15 amino acids. Germline assignment: CDR1 SGHRS and CDR2 YFSETQ. V shed 3 bases and J 5 bases; nucleotides not matched to a gene: 9. This clone was picked up one time. Its cognate antigen is unknown. Study results and limitations: Reported results showed that the classifier diagnosed cytomegalovirus status with high specificity and sensitivity. Rates of TCR association differed by HLA locus in a later analysis, with DRB1 highest and HLA-C lowest.

This TCR derives from a woman aged 40 to 50 in good health and CMV-seropositive. The chain employs TRBV5-1 and TRBJ2-5, with 8 bases fitting TRBD1. The sequencing input was PBMCs. The CDR3 DNA follows: TGCGCCAGCAGCTCAACAGGGGGTACGGGGGAGACCCAGTACTTC. Its protein is CASSSTGGTGETQYF.